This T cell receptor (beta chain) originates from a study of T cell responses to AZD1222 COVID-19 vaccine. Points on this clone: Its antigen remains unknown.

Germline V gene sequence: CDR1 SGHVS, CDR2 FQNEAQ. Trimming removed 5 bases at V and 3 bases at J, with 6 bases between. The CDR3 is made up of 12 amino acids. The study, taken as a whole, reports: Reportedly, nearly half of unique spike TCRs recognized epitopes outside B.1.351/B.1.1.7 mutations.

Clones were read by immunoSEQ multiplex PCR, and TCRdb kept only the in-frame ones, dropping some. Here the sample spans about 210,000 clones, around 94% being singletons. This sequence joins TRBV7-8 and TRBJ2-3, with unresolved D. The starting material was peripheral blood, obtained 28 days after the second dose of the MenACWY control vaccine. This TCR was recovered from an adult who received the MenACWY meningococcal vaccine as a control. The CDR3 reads CASSQVTDTQYF. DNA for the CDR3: TGTGCCAGCAGCCAAGTGACAGATACGCAGTATTTT.